The 29 T cell receptor beta chains presented below share a single source sample, sequenced in a study of tissue T cells after allogeneic stem cell transplantation. Clones were sequenced by immunoSEQ multiplex PCR, and TCRdb holds only the in-frame ones, with some missing. The sample has some 4,100 clones, under 65% seen once. Time point in this sample: mouse harvest day 7 after allogeneic transplant. The graft held 10^6 splenic CD5+ T cells and 10^7 T-cell-depleted bone marrow cells. The source material was gut tissue. The source of these receptors is a female BALB/c mouse given C57BL/6 T cells with graft-versus-host disease after an allogeneic hematopoietic cell transplant.

Regarding this clone: Each gene name is a mouse one. The observed sequence ends 1 residue before the CDR3 terminus, with the missing tail filled in from the germline J gene. This chain connects TRBV12-1 to TRBJ1-5; TRBD1 agrees at 8 bases. Germline loops: CDR1 SGHSN, CDR2 HYEKVE. The CDR3 consists of 12 residues. The V gene end was trimmed by 6 bases and the J gene end by 3 bases; junction bases not matched to a gene: 0. The CDR3 sequence: CASTGGNQAPLF. CDR3 DNA (partial): TGTGCCAGCACAGGGGGCAACCAGGCTCCGCTT. Drawing the rest from reference TRBV12-1 and TRBJ1-5, the complete variable domain is DSGVVQSPRHIIKEKGGRSVLTCIPISGHSNVVWYQQTLGKELKFLIQHYEKVERDKGFLPSRFSVQQFDDYHSEMNMSALELEDSAMYFCASTGGNQAPLFGEGTRLSVL.

This clone was detected a few times. Gene and germline names: mouse. The observed sequence ends 1 residue before the CDR3 terminus, with the missing tail filled in from the germline J gene. The rearrangement links TRBV16 to TRBJ2-7; TRBD1 is a possible D gene (5 bases). The CDR3 is made up of 11 amino acids. V was trimmed by 6 bases and J by 3 bases, leaving 6 bases between them. The germline V gene has CDR1 SGHSA and CDR2 FRNQAP. CDR3 sequence: CASSQGYEQYF. The part of the CDR3 DNA that was read is TGTGCAAGCAGTCAGGGCTATGAACAGTAC.

Of note for this clone: Germline and genes here are mouse. The read comes to an end 1 residue before the CDR3 does, leaving the germline J gene to fill in the end. This chain uses TRBV26 with TRBJ2-1; D is undetermined. The CDR3 totals 11 residues. V was shortened by 3 bases and J by 3 bases, with 0 bases between the two germline ends. CDR1 and CDR2 from the germline V gene are KGHPV and FQNQEV (reference sequence). The CDR3 sequence: CASSLYAEQFF. The covered CDR3 bases are TGTGCCAGCAGTCTCTATGCTGAGCAGTTC.

Concerning this clone itself: Here the gene names and germline are mouse. CDR3 bases read: TGCTCCAGCAGTCCCCTGGGGGCTGGCACCGGGCAGCTCTAC. It codes for CSSSPLGAGTGQLY. The whole CDR3 region reads CSSSPLGAGTGQLYF. V is TRBV23 and J is TRBJ2-2; the DNA was not compared with TRBD2, the D call given in the table. The read ends 1 residue early relative to the CDR3; the germline J gene fills the gap. The CDR3 is 15 residues long. Germline values: CDR1 KGHTA, CDR2 FQNQQP.

Comments on this clone: The gene names given are mouse names. The sequenced fragment ends 1 residue before the CDR3 boundary, so the rest is inferred from the germline J gene. V gene TRBV26 combines with J gene TRBJ1-4, with D possibly matching TRBD1 (5 bases). V lost 4 bases to trimming and J lost 7 bases, with 13 bases between them. The CDR3 totals 14 residues. In germline, CDR1 is KGHPV, CDR2 FQNQEV (reference sequence). The CDR3 is CASSRAGLGERLFF. The part of the CDR3 DNA that was read is TGTGCCAGCAGTCGGGCAGGGTTAGGCGAAAGATTATTT.

Regarding this clone: The gene names given are mouse names. The read finishes 1 residue shy of the CDR3 end, and the germline J gene is used to complete it. V gene TRBV13-1 combines with J gene TRBJ2-7; 11 nucleotides line up with TRBD1. Germline-derived CDR1 and CDR2 are NSHNY and SYGAGN. The CDR3 totals 15 residues. V lost 3 bases and J lost 3; bases outside the gene matches: 5. The CDR3: CASSAPGQGVYEQYF. The CDR3 DNA, read in part, is TGTGCCAGCAGTGCCCCGGGACAGGGGGTCTATGAACAGTAC.

This clone has just a few counts. Gene and germline names: mouse. The covered CDR3 bases are TGTGCCAGCTCTCCGCCGGGACTGGGGGTTTCCTATGAACAGTAC. Residues: CASSPPGLGVSYEQY. The CDR3 in its entirety is CASSPPGLGVSYEQYF. The chain joins TRBV12-1 to TRBJ2-7; 11 bases map to TRBD2. Read sequence stops 1 residue before the CDR3 end, and the germline J gene provides the missing end. This CDR3 has 16 residues. Germline V CDR1 and CDR2: SGHSN, HYEKVE. With 2 bases clipped from V and 1 base from J, the junction kept 6 bases outside the gene matches. Filled out from reference TRBV12-1 and TRBJ2-7, the complete variable domain reads DSGVVQSPRHIIKEKGGRSVLTCIPISGHSNVVWYQQTLGKELKFLIQHYEKVERDKGFLPSRFSVQQFDDYHSEMNMSALELEDSAMYFCASSPPGLGVSYEQYFGPGTRLTVL.

This clone came up a few times. Germline and genes here are mouse. CDR3 sequence reads: CASSRHPNSDYTF. CDR3 DNA (partial): TGTGCCAGCTCTAGGCACCCAAACTCCGACTACACC. This chain joins TRBV12-1 and TRBJ1-2; D gene unclear. The CDR3 is cut off 1 residue early in the read; its end comes from the germline J gene. The CDR3 length is 13 residues. The germline V gene has CDR1 SGHSN and CDR2 HYEKVE. V shed 3 bases and J shed 0 bases, with 7 bases lying between them.

Note on this clone: The genes and germline here are from mouse. The DNA ends 1 residue before the CDR3 does, and the rest of the CDR3 is filled in from the germline J gene. J is TRBJ2-5 and V is TRBV26, with TRBD1 as a possible D gene (6 bases). V lost 0 bases, J lost 5 bases, and 9 bases lay in between. Germline CDR1 and CDR2: KGHPV and FQNQEV (reference sequence). The CDR3 is 14 residues long. The sequenced part of the CDR3 DNA is TGTGCCAGCAGTCTGTCCAGGGGAGGAGACACCCAGTAC. Its protein is CASSLSRGGDTQY. The entire CDR3 protein reads CASSLSRGGDTQYF.

In this sample, this clone turned up a few times. Genes here carry mouse names. The read gets to within 1 residue of the CDR3 end, and the germline J gene fills in the rest. This sequence joins TRBV23 and TRBJ2-7; the DNA was not compared with TRBD1, the D call given in the table. The CDR3 extends over 14 amino acids. The germline V gene has CDR1 KGHTA and CDR2 FQNQQP. The chain's CDR3 is CSSSQSPGGGEQYF. The sequenced part of the CDR3 DNA is TGCTCCAGCAGTCAATCGCCAGGGGGCGGAGAACAGTAC.

This clone was seen only a few times. The listed genes are named as in mouse. The sequence runs out 1 residue before the end of the CDR3; the remainder is reconstructed from the germline J gene. The rearrangement joins TRBV2 to TRBJ1-1, with D unresolved. This CDR3 has 13 residues. Germline V gene lookup returns CDR1 LGHNA and CDR2 YSYQKL. Trimming stripped 0 bases from V and 3 bases from J, with 5 bases between. The CDR3 DNA, read in part, is TGTGCCAGCAGCCAAGACAGAGACACAGAAGTCTTC. It encodes CASSQDRDTEVF. The CDR3, in full, reads CASSQDRDTEVFF.

This clone has just one count. The gene symbols are mouse symbols. The read is 1 residue too short to cover the CDR3 end, so that end is filled in from the germline J gene. The chain recombines TRBV13-2 with TRBJ1-1; 10 bases are a match to TRBD1. Germline CDR1 NNHNN, CDR2 SYGAGS (reference sequence). V was clipped by 3 bases and J by 0 bases; unmatched bases: 2. The CDR3 is 15 residues long. The CDR3 here is CASGAGQGANTEVFF. The CDR3 DNA, read in part, is TGTGCCAGCGGTGCCGGACAGGGGGCAAACACAGAAGTCTTC.

To note about this clone: Gene names are the mouse ones. Incomplete CDR3 DNA: TGTGCCAGCAGTATGGAGGGGGCTGAACAGTAC. It translates to CASSMEGAEQY. The whole CDR3 is CASSMEGAEQYF. The chain combines TRBV19 with TRBJ2-7; perhaps TRBD1 as D (7 bases). With the read ending 1 residue before the CDR3 end, the germline J gene is used to fill in that end. Per the germline V gene, CDR1 is FNHDT and CDR2 is SITEND (reference sequence). There are 12 residues in the CDR3. Trimming removed 2 bases at V and 6 bases at J, with 9 bases between.

On this clone itself: Mouse gene names apply. The observed sequence ends 1 residue before the CDR3 terminus, with the missing tail filled in from the germline J gene. This chain links TRBV20 with TRBJ1-2; no clear D. There are 13 residues in the CDR3. Germline V lookup: CDR1 GFQATS, CDR2 STVNSAI. The V gene lost 1 base and the J gene lost 0 bases, with 6 bases spanning the gap. CDR3 DNA (partial): TGTGGTGCTAGGGGGGCAGCAAACTCCGACTACACC. Its translation is CGARGAANSDYT. The full CDR3 protein is CGARGAANSDYTF.

Comment on this clone: The gene symbols are mouse symbols. The sequence runs out 1 residue before the end of the CDR3; the remainder is reconstructed from the germline J gene. J is TRBJ2-2 and V is TRBV3; TRBD2 matches 12 bases. The CDR3 has 16 amino acids. Per the germline V gene, CDR1 is SNHLY and CDR2 is FYNGKV (reference sequence). V dropped 6 bases and J dropped 4; count of bases not matched to a gene: 6. CDR3 bases read: TGTGCCAGCAGTCCCGACTGGGGGGGCCCCACCGGGCAGCTCTAC. It yields the protein CASSPDWGGPTGQLY. The CDR3 as a whole reads CASSPDWGGPTGQLYF.

There are a few counts of this clone. Germline and genes here are mouse. The sequenced fragment ends 1 residue before the CDR3 boundary, so the rest is inferred from the germline J gene. V usage is TRBV5 and J usage is TRBJ2-5; 9 bases agree with TRBD2. The germline gives CDR1 LGHNA, CDR2 YNLKQL (reference sequence). The CDR3 extends over 15 amino acids. The trim removed 4 bases at V and 4 bases at J, leaving 6 bases unmatched. The DNA read from the CDR3 is TGTGCCAGCAGCCTCCGACTGGGGGTAAAAGACACCCAGTAC. This encodes CASSLRLGVKDTQY. The whole CDR3 sequence is CASSLRLGVKDTQYF.

With respect to this clone: The listed genes are named as in mouse. The sequenced fragment ends 1 residue before the CDR3 boundary, so the rest is inferred from the germline J gene. This rearrangement joins TRBV1 to TRBJ2-4; 7 bases agree with TRBD2. Germline V gene sequence: CDR1 NSQYPW, CDR2 LRSPGD (reference sequence). The J segment lost 0 bases and the V segment lost 2 bases, leaving 2 bases of the junction unmatched. CDR3 length: 15 residues. The chain's CDR3 is CTCSASWGSQNTLYF. CDR3 DNA (partial): TGCACCTGCAGTGCATCCTGGGGGAGTCAAAACACCTTGTAC.

Note on this clone: An end of the junction differs from the germline gene, which may be a read error. Germline and genes: mouse. The read ends 1 residue early relative to the CDR3; the germline J gene fills the gap. J is TRBJ1-6 and V is TRBV13-1, with D possibly TRBD1 on 5 matching bases. TRBJ1-6 is classed as an ORF, of uncertain function. CDR1 and CDR2 from the germline V gene are NSHNY and SYGAGN. CDR3 length: 14 amino acids. CDR3 protein: CATSDSGRNSPLYF. The CDR3 bases that were read are TGTGCCACCAGTGATTCGGGGCGGAATTCGCCCCTCTAC.

This clone counts as medium-sized. The listed genes are named as in mouse. The read ends 1 residue early relative to the CDR3; the germline J gene fills the gap. This rearrangement joins TRBV13-1 to TRBJ2-7; tentatively, D is TRBD1 or TRBD2 (6 bases each). Trimming left V 3 bases short and J 2 bases short, with 9 bases between. The CDR3 is 13 residues long. CDR1 NSHNY and CDR2 SYGAGN come from the germline V gene. CDR3 sequence reads: CASSGGDTYEQYF. The covered CDR3 bases are TGTGCCAGCAGTGGGGGGGACACCTATGAACAGTAC.

Points on this clone: The gene names given are mouse names. The read ends 1 residue early relative to the CDR3; the germline J gene fills the gap. The chain combines TRBV31 with TRBJ2-2; a possible D gene is TRBD1 (6 bases). Germline values: CDR1 GKSSPN, CDR2 SITVG. CDR3 length: 12 residues. Trimming left V 0 bases short and J 8 bases short, with 7 bases between. The CDR3 reads CAWSLGGGQLYF. The sequenced CDR3 bases are TGTGCCTGGAGTCTAGGGGGTGGGCAGCTCTAC.

There are a few counts of this clone. Gene names follow the mouse nomenclature. The CDR3 end falls 1 residue outside the read, so it is completed with the germline J gene. J is TRBJ2-5 and V is TRBV4; 12 bases agree with TRBD2. With 6 bases clipped from V and 3 bases from J, the junction kept 4 bases outside the gene matches. This CDR3 region has 15 residues. Per germline, CDR1 LGHDT and CDR2 YNNKQL (reference sequence). The CDR3 protein is CASSRDWGAQDTQYF. The CDR3 DNA, read in part, is TGTGCCAGCAGTCGGGACTGGGGGGCACAAGACACCCAGTAC.

The sample holds a few counts of this clone. Genes here carry mouse names. The read comes to an end 1 residue before the CDR3 does, leaving the germline J gene to fill in the end. The genes are TRBV23 and TRBJ1-5; TRBD1 is taken as the D call from the table, unchecked against the DNA. The CDR3 contains 13 residues. From germline, CDR1 is KGHTA and CDR2 FQNQQP. The CDR3 sequence is CSSSQNSNQAPLF. CDR3 DNA (partial): TGCTCCAGCAGTCAGAACAGTAACCAGGCTCCGCTT.

A note on this clone: Germline and genes: mouse. The read ends 1 residue early relative to the CDR3; the germline J gene fills the gap. The chain employs TRBV26 and TRBJ1-4; D is unclear. This CDR3 region has 11 residues. Trimming cost V 5 bases and J 5 bases, with 3 bases left between them. CDR1 is KGHPV, CDR2 FQNQEV, per germline (reference sequence). The CDR3 sequence is CASSSNERLFF. The DNA read from the CDR3 is TGTGCCAGCAGTTCTAACGAAAGATTATTT.

On this clone: The gene names here belong to mouse. The read terminates 1 residue ahead of where the CDR3 ends, so the germline J gene completes it. The chain links TRBV13-2 to TRBJ2-3, with D possibly being TRBD1 (6 bases). The germline V gene has CDR1 NNHNN and CDR2 SYGAGS (reference sequence). Trimming took 4 bases from V and 4 from J, leaving 10 bases between them. The CDR3 totals 13 residues. CDR3 bases read: TGTGCCAGCGGTCAGACAGGCCCAGAAACGCTGTAT. Protein sequence: CASGQTGPETLY. The whole CDR3 reads CASGQTGPETLYF.

With respect to this clone: Genes and germline come from the mouse. The read falls 1 residue short of the CDR3 end, and the missing part is taken from the germline J gene. The rearrangement uses TRBV17 and TRBJ1-1; no clear D. Germline V gene sequence: CDR1 MNHDT, CDR2 YYDKIL. The CDR3 has 12 residues. Trimming took 4 bases from V and 1 from J, leaving 4 bases between them. The CDR3 protein is CASSNRNTEVFF. The CDR3 DNA, read in part, is TGTGCTAGCAGTAATCGGAACACAGAAGTCTTC. The variable domain in full, with the rest retrieved from reference TRBV17 and TRBJ1-1, is DTTVKQNPRYKLARVGKPVNLICSQTMNHDTMYWYQKKPNQAPKLLLFYYDKILNREADTFEKFQSSRPNNSFCSLYIGSAGLEYSAMYLCASSNRNTEVFFGKGTRLTVV.

Of note for this clone: Gene names are mouse gene names. Read data end 1 residue before the CDR3 end; the end is taken from the germline J gene. The V gene is TRBV26, the J gene TRBJ2-1; D ambiguous. The length of the CDR3 is 13 residues. Germline values: CDR1 KGHPV, CDR2 FQNQEV (reference sequence). Deletions cut 3 bases from V and 1 base from J, with 4 bases between. Incomplete CDR3 DNA: TGTGCCAGCAGTCTCCAAAACTATGCTGAGCAGTTC. Its protein product is CASSLQNYAEQF. In full, the CDR3 reads CASSLQNYAEQFF.

This clone is judged large (0.1 to 1%). Genes and germline are mouse. The read ends 1 residue shy of where the CDR3 ends; the end is completed using the germline J gene. The chain recombines TRBV16 with TRBJ1-4, with 9 bases matching TRBD1. The CDR3 spans 13 residues. J was trimmed by 6 bases and V by 6 bases; bases with no gene match: 2. The germline V gene encodes CDR1 SGHSA and CDR2 FRNQAP. The CDR3 region is CASRGQGHERLFF. The sequenced CDR3 bases are TGTGCAAGCAGGGGACAGGGCCACGAAAGATTATTT.

This clone was detected a few times. Gene and germline names: mouse. The DNA ends 1 residue before the CDR3 does, and the rest of the CDR3 is filled in from the germline J gene. This sequence joins TRBV13-1 and TRBJ2-7, with D uncertain. CDR3 length: 11 residues. Germline V gene sequence: CDR1 NSHNY, CDR2 SYGAGN. Deletions cut 1 base from V and 8 bases from J, with 7 bases between. The CDR3 protein is CASSDNRKQYF. CDR3 bases read: TGTGCCAGCAGTGATAACAGAAAACAGTAC.

On this clone itself: Genes and germline come from the mouse. The read terminates 1 residue ahead of where the CDR3 ends, so the germline J gene completes it. The genes are TRBV3 and TRBJ2-5, with TRBD2 matching 8 bases. This CDR3 is 14 amino acids long. V lost 5 bases, J lost 2 bases, and 3 bases stayed unmatched. Germline CDR1 SNHLY, CDR2 FYNGKV (reference sequence). The CDR3 region is CASSLWGAQDTQYF. CDR3 DNA, as far as it was read: TGTGCCAGCAGCCTCTGGGGGGCCCAAGACACCCAGTAC.